Each of the 19 T cell receptor beta chains below was sequenced from the same sample in a study of CD8 T cells in ankylosing spondylitis. TCRdb fed the 5' RACE reads into MiXCR, producing one record per CDR3 protein. The data contain 250,000 to 300,000 distinct CDR3 sequences, 15% to 20% of them singletons. Sequencing was carried out using blood, either unsorted or a sorted T cell fraction (not recorded which). All receptors derive from a male donor with ankylosing spondylitis or in good health (not recorded which).

The chain joins TRBV6-1 to TRBJ1-1; possibly TRBD1 for D (5 bases). Trimming left V 4 bases short and J 1 base short, with 13 bases between. CDR1 and CDR2 from the germline V gene are MNHNS and SASEGT. The CDR3 consists of 15 residues. This CDR3 is CASSGPTATNTEAFF. CDR3 DNA sequence: TGTGCCAGCAGTGGACCGACAGCGACGAACACTGAAGCTTTCTTT.

The CDR3 protein is CAWSRDTAKGQSSYNEQFF. The CDR3 DNA is TGTGCCTGGAGCCGGGACACCGCAAAAGGTCAGAGCTCCTACAATGAGCAGTTCTTC. The chain employs TRBV30 and TRBJ2-1; possible D gene TRBD1, 6 bases. The germline V gene has CDR1 GTSNPN and CDR2 SVGIG (reference sequence). V dropped 3 bases and J dropped 0 bases, with 24 bases sitting between them. This CDR3 is built from 19 residues.

V and J are TRBV20-1 and TRBJ2-7; 9 bases align to TRBD2. V trimming: 5 bases; J trimming: 1 base; junction bases outside the gene matches: 3. The CDR3 runs to 13 residues. Germline CDR1 DFQATT, CDR2 SNEGSKA (reference sequence). The CDR3 protein is CSAPGLASYEQYF. The CDR3 DNA reads TGCAGTGCTCCCGGACTAGCGTCCTACGAGCAGTACTTC.

V is TRBV4-3 and J is TRBJ2-3; 8 positions agree with TRBD1. V shed 5 bases and J 0 bases; nucleotides not matched to a gene: 7. Germline-derived CDR1 and CDR2 are LGHNA and YSLEER. CDR3 length equals 16 residues. In nucleotides, the CDR3 is TGCGCCAGCAGCATCGACAGGGGCACTAGCACAGATACGCAGTATTTT. This codes for CASSIDRGTSTDTQYF.

This clonotype was counted a few times. V and J are TRBV29-1 and TRBJ2-7; TRBD1 matches 8 bases. V lost 7 bases, J lost 3 bases, and 11 bases stayed unmatched. The CDR3 length is 14 residues. The V gene's germline CDR1 is SQVTM and CDR2 ANQGSEA. CDR3 nucleotide sequence: TGCAGCGCAATACCCGGGACAGGACTCTACGAGCAGTACTTC. It is translated as CSAIPGTGLYEQYF.

V gene TRBV7-9 combines with J gene TRBJ2-2; no clear D. The CDR3 loop spans 16 amino acids. The germline CDR1 and CDR2 sequences are SEHNR and FQNEAQ (reference sequence). V was trimmed by 4 bases and J by 0 bases, leaving 12 bases between them. CDR3 amino acids: CASSSPEGPNTGELFF. DNA of the CDR3: TGTGCCAGCAGCTCACCTGAAGGACCGAACACCGGGGAGCTGTTTTTT.

CDR3: CASSFPNSGQGASRSDTQYF. The CDR3 DNA sequence: TGTGCCAGCAGTTTCCCGAACTCGGGACAGGGGGCATCTCGGTCGGATACGCAGTATTTT. The V and J genes are TRBV6-2 or TRBV6-3 and TRBJ2-3, with 12 bases fitting TRBD1. Per the germline V gene, CDR1 is MNHEY and CDR2 is SVGEGT. There are 20 residues in the CDR3. J lost 6 bases, V lost 4 bases, and 20 bases had no gene match.

This clonotype has only a few counts. The gene calls are TRBV30 and TRBJ1-5; TRBD1 might be the D (5 bases). Trimming took off 0 bases at V and 7 bases at J, with 16 bases between the two ends. CDR3 size: 15 residues. CDR1 is GTSNPN and CDR2 is SVGIG in the germline V gene (reference sequence). In DNA form, the CDR3 reads TGTGCCTGGAGTGTACAAAACAGGTTCGGGCAGCCCCAGCATTTT. Amino acids: CAWSVQNRFGQPQHF.

The chain carries TRBV12-3 or TRBV12-4 and TRBJ2-3; D is unresolved. The ends were cut back, 7 bases at V and 6 bases at J, with 11 bases in the middle. The CDR3 is 12 amino acids. CDR3 residues: CASKGMSDTQYF. CDR3 DNA sequence: TGTGCCAGCAAGGGTATGTCGGATACGCAGTATTTT.

A few counts support this clonotype. J is TRBJ2-7 and V is TRBV4-3, with 8 bases that match TRBD2. The CDR3 sequence is 13 residues long. Germline CDR1 and CDR2: LGHNA and YSLEER. V shed 3 bases, J shed 6 bases, and the junction held 4 bases outside the gene matches. The CDR3 DNA reads as TGCGCCAGCAGCCAGGGACTAGTAGCCGAGCAGTACTTC. This encodes CASSQGLVAEQYF.

Concerning this clonotype itself: A single base separates this from a much larger clone, so it may be a read error. This chain's CDR3 is CTSIPGQGNTGELFF. Here the CDR3 DNA reads TGTACCAGCATCCCGGGACAGGGGAACACCGGGGAGCTGTTTTTT. The rearrangement joins TRBV12-3 or TRBV12-4 to TRBJ2-2; 9 nucleotides line up with TRBD1. The CDR3 has 15 residues.

This clonotype was counted only a few times. The chain has TRBV7-8 and TRBJ1-5, with unresolved D. CDR1 is SGHVS, CDR2 FQNEAQ, per germline. V was clipped by 3 bases and J by 7 bases, with 10 bases between them. This CDR3 region has 13 residues. DNA of the CDR3: TGTGCCAGCAGCTTGGGCGTCTGGCAGCCCCAGCATTTT. Its translation is CASSLGVWQPQHF.

The V call is TRBV4-1, the J call TRBJ2-5; D possibly corresponds to TRBD2 (6 bases). Between the trimmed V and J ends, which lost 4 bases and 1 base, there was a span of 10 bases. Germline V gives CDR1 MGHRA, CDR2 YSYEKL. The CDR3 loop spans 14 amino acids. Here the CDR3 DNA reads TGCGCCAGCAGCCGGCTCGGGGGCCAAGAGACCCAGTACTTC. Its protein is CASSRLGGQETQYF.

J is TRBJ2-1 and V is TRBV20-1, with 8 bases that match TRBD2. J gave up 2 bases and V 5 bases, and 5 bases lay outside the gene matches. CDR3 length: 14 residues. The V gene's germline CDR1 is DFQATT and CDR2 SNEGSKA (reference sequence). Here the CDR3 reads CSASSSGAYNEQFF. DNA for the CDR3: TGCAGTGCTTCTAGTAGCGGGGCCTACAATGAGCAGTTCTTC.

The chain links TRBV7-8 to TRBJ2-3, with D unresolved. V was pared by 0 bases and J by 3 bases, with 7 bases between. CDR3 length equals 14 residues. Germline CDR1 reads SGHVS; CDR2 reads FQNEAQ. The CDR3 loop is CASSLALGTDTQYF. The CDR3 DNA follows: TGTGCCAGCAGCTTAGCGCTGGGGACAGATACGCAGTATTTT.

The chain links TRBV25-1 to TRBJ1-1; D is undetermined. This CDR3 comprises 14 residues. Trimming stripped 1 base from V and 4 bases from J, with 10 bases between. In germline, CDR1 is MGHDK, CDR2 SYGVNS. The DNA of the CDR3 is TGTGCCAGCAGTGAATGGGGAGCCGGCACTGAAGCTTTCTTT. Its protein product is CASSEWGAGTEAFF.

The rearrangement joins TRBV9 to TRBJ2-2, with D perhaps TRBD2 (5 bases). The CDR3 contains 15 residues. V gave up 0 bases and J gave up 6 bases, with 12 bases separating them. Germline CDR1 SGDLS, CDR2 YYNGEE. For the CDR3, the DNA is TGTGCCAGCAGCGTAGCTAGAGAGGGAGCCGGGGAGCTGTTTTTT. Translation: CASSVAREGAGELFF.

The chain uses TRBV4-3 and TRBJ2-5; 7 bases align to TRBD1. V was pared by 4 bases and J by 5 bases, with 10 bases of the junction left unmatched. The CDR3 spans 15 residues. Germline loops: CDR1 LGHNA, CDR2 YSLEER. The CDR3 sequence is CASSPDGDRAETQYF. The CDR3 nucleotides are TGCGCCAGCAGCCCAGATGGCGACAGGGCGGAGACCCAGTACTTC.

The rearrangement uses TRBV14 and TRBJ2-2, with 12 bases matching TRBD1. The CDR3 runs 16 residues. The V segment lost 5 bases and the J segment 7 bases; nucleotides outside the gene matches: 8. CDR1 is SGHDN and CDR2 is FVKESK in the germline V gene. CDR3 amino acids: CASSARDRGLVGELFF. In nucleotides, the CDR3 is TGTGCCAGCAGCGCTCGGGACAGGGGGCTTGTCGGGGAGCTGTTTTTT.